This T cell receptor beta chain was captured by sequencing in a study of beta chain features in type 1 diabetes. This CDR3 is 17 amino acids long. The table lists this clone with many counts. Every isolated RNA sample was fully reverse transcribed, so sequencing captured expressed TCRB transcripts. Only in-frame clones appear in the TCRdb table, and some are missing; sequencing was by immunoSEQ multiplex PCR. The sample yields 150,000 to 160,000 clones, roughly 10% seen once. The source is a young man in good health. V and J are TRBV21-1 and TRBJ2-2; TRBD1, the table's D call, lacks a check against the DNA. TRBV21-1 is classified as a pseudogene. Sequencing used central memory CD4+ T cells from blood. The CDR3 coding sequence is TGTGCCAGCAGTTTGATTCACGTCAGAATCCTCACCGGGGAGCTGTTTTTT. This translates into CASSLIHVRILTGELFF.